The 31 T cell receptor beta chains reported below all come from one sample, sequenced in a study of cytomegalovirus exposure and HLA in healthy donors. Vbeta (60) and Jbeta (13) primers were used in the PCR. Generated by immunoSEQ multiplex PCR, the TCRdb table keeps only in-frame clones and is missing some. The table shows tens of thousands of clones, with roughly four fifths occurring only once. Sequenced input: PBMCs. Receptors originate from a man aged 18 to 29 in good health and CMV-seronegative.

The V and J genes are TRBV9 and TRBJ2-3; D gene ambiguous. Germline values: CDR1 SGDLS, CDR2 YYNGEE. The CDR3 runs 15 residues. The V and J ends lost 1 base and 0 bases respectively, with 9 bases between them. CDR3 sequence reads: CASSVLWQSTDTQYF. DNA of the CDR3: TGTGCCAGCAGCGTATTGTGGCAGAGCACAGATACGCAGTATTTT.

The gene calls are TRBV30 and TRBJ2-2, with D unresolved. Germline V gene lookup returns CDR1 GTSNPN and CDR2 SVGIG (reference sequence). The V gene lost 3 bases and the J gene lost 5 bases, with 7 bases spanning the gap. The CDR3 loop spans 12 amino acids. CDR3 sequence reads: CAWRRITGELFF. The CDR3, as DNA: TGTGCCTGGAGGAGGATTACCGGGGAGCTGTTTTTT.

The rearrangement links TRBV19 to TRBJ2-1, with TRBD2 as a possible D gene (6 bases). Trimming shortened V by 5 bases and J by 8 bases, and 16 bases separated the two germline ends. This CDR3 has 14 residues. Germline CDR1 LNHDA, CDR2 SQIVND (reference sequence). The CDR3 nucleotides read TGTGCCAGTAGTCTGGCGGGAATTCCCCATGAGCAGTTCTTC. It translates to CASSLAGIPHEQFF.

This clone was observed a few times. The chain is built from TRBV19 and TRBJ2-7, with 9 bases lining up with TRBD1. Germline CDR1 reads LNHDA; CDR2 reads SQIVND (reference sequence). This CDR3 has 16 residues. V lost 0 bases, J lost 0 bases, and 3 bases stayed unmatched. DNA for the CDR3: TGTGCCAGTAGTATAGATGGACAGGGGATCTCCTACGAGCAGTACTTC. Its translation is CASSIDGQGISYEQYF.

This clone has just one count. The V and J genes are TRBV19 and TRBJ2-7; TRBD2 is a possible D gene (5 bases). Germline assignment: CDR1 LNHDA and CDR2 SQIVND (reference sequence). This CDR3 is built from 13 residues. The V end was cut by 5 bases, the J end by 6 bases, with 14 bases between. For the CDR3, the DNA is TGTGCCAGTAGTGTTCAGGTTGCGGGCGAGCAGTACTTC. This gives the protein CASSVQVAGEQYF.

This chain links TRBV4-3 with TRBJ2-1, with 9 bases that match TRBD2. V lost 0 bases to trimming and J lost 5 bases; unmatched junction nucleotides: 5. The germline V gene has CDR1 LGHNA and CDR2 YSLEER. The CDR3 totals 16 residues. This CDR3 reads CASSQDRQRGDNEQFF. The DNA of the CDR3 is TGCGCCAGCAGCCAAGATAGGCAGCGGGGGGACAATGAGCAGTTCTTC.

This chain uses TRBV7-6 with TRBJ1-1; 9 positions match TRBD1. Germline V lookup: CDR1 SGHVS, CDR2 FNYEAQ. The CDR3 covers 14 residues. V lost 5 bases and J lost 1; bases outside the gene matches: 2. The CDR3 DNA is TGTGCCAGCAGCGACAGGGGGGGGAACACTGAAGCTTTCTTT. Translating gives CASSDRGGNTEAFF.

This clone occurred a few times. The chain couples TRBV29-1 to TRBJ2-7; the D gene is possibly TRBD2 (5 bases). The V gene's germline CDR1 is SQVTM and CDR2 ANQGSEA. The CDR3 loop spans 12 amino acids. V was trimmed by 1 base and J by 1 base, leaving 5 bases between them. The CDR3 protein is CSVEGTSYEQYF. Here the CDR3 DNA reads TGCAGCGTTGAAGGGACTTCCTACGAGCAGTACTTC.

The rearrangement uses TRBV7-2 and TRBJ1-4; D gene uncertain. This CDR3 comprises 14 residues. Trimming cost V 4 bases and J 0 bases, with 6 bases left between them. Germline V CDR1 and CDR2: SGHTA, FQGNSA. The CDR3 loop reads CASSSQTTNEKLFF. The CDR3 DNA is TGTGCCAGCAGCTCACAGACAACTAATGAAAAACTGTTTTTT.

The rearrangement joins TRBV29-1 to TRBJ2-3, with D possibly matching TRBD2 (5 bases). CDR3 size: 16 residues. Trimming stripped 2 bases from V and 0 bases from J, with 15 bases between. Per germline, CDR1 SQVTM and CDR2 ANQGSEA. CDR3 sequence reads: CSVELSGLTSTDTQYF. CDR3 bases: TGCAGCGTTGAACTTTCTGGACTTACTAGCACAGATACGCAGTATTTT.

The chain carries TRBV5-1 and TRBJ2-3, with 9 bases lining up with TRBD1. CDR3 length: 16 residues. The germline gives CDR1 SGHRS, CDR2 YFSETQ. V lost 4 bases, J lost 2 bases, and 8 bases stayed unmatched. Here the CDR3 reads CASSARTGEFTDTQYF. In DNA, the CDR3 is TGCGCCAGCAGCGCTCGGACAGGGGAATTCACAGATACGCAGTATTTT.

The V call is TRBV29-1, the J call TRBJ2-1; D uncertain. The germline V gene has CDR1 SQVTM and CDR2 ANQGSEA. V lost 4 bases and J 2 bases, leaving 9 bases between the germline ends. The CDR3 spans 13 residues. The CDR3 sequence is CSVAATTYNEQFF. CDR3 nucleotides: TGCAGCGTTGCAGCTACTACCTACAATGAGCAGTTCTTC.

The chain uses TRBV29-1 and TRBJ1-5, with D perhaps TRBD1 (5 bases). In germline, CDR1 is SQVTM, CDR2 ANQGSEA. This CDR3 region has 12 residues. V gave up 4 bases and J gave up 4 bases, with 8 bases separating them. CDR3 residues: CSVGGRNQPQHF. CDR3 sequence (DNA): TGCAGCGTTGGGGGGAGGAATCAGCCCCAGCATTTT.

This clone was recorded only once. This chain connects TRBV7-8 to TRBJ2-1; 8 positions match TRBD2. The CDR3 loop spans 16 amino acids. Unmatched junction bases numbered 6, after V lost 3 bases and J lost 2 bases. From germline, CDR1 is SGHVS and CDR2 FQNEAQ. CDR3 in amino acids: CASSFRLAGTYNEQFF. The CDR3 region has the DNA TGTGCCAGCAGCTTCAGATTAGCGGGAACCTACAATGAGCAGTTCTTC. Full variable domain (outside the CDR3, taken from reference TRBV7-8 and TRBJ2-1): GAGVSQSPRYKVAKRGQDVALRCDPISGHVSLFWYQQALGQGPEFLTYFQNEAQLDKSGLPSDRFFAERPEGSVSTLKIQRTQQEDSAVYLCASSFRLAGTYNEQFFGPGTRLTVL.

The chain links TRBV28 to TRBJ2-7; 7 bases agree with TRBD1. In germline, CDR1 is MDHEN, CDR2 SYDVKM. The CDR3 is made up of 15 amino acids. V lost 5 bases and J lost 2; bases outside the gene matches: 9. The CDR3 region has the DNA TGTGCCAGCAGTCAACCCCGGGACAGACCCTACGAGCAGTACTTC. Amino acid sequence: CASSQPRDRPYEQYF.

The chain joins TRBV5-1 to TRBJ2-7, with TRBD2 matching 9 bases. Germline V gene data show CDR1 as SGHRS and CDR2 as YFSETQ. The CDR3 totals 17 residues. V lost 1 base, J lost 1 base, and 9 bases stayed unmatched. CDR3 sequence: CASSLRVAGASSYEQYF. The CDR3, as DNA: TGCGCCAGCAGCTTGCGGGTAGCGGGAGCGAGTTCCTACGAGCAGTACTTC.

Here the CDR3 DNA reads TGTGCCAGCAGCGTCGGACAGGGTGTAACTGAAGCTTTCTTT. It is translated as CASSVGQGVTEAFF. The chain has TRBV9 and TRBJ1-1, with 8 bases aligning to TRBD1. V shed 2 bases, J shed 5 bases, and the junction held 5 bases outside the gene matches. There are 14 residues in the CDR3. The germline V gene has CDR1 SGDLS and CDR2 YYNGEE.

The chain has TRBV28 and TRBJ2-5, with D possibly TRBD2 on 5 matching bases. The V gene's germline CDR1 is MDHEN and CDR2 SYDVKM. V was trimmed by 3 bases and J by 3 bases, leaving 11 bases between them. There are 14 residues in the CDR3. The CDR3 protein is CASSFGIVKETQYF. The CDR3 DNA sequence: TGTGCCAGCAGTTTCGGGATTGTTAAAGAGACCCAGTACTTC.

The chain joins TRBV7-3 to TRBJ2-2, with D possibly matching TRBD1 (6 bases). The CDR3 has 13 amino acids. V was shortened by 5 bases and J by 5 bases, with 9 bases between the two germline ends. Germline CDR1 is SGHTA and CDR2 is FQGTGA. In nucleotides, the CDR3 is TGTGCCAGCAGCCTCACAGGGACCGGGGAGCTGTTTTTT. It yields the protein CASSLTGTGELFF. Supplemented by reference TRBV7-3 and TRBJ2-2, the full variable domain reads GAGVSQTPSNKVTEKGKYVELRCDPISGHTALYWYRQSLGQGPEFLIYFQGTGAADDSGLPNDRFFAVRPEGSVSTLKIQRTERGDSAVYLCASSLTGTGELFFGEGSRLTVL.

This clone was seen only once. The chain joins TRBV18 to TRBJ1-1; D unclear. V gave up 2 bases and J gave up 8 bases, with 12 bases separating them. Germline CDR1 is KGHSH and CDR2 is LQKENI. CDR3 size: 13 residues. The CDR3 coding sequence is TGTGCCAGCTCACCAATTGAACTAGTCGAAGCTTTCTTT. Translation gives CASSPIELVEAFF.

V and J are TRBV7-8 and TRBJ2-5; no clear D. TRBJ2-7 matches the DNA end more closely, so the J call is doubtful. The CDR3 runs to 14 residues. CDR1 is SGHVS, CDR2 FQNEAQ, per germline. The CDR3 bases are TGTGCCAGCAGCCCAAACCGGCTAGGTTACGAGCAGTACTTC. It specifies CASSPNRLGYEQYF.

The CDR3 nucleotides are TGTGCCATCAGCCCCGAGGGAGTGAATGAGCCTTTCTTC. Its protein is CAISPEGVNEPFF. The chain joins TRBV10-3 to TRBJ2-1, with D tentatively TRBD2 (5 bases). From germline, CDR1 is ENHRY and CDR2 SYGVKD. Deletions cut 6 bases from V and 16 bases from J, with 22 bases between. The CDR3 totals 13 residues.

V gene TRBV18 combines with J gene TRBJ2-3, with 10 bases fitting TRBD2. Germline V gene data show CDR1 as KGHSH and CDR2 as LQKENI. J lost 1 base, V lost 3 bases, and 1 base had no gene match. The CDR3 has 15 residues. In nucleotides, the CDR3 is TGTGCCAGCTCACCTACTAGCGGGGGCACAGATACGCAGTATTTT. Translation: CASSPTSGGTDTQYF.

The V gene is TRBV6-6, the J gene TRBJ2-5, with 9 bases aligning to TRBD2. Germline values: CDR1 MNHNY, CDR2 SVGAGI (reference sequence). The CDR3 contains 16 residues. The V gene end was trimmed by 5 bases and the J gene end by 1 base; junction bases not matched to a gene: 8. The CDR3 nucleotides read TGTGCCAGCAGTCGACAGGTGACTAGCGGCCAAGAGACCCAGTACTTC. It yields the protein CASSRQVTSGQETQYF.

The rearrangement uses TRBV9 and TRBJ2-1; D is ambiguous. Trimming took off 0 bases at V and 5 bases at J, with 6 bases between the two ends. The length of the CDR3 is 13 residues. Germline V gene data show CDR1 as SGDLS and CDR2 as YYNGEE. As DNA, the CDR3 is TGTGCCAGCAGCGTAGCTACGCACAATGAGCAGTTCTTC. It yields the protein CASSVATHNEQFF.

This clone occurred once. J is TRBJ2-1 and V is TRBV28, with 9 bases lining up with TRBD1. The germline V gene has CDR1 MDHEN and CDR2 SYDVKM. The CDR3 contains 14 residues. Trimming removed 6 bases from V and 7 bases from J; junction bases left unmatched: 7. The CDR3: CASRGTGSHNEQFF. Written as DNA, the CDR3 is TGTGCCAGCAGGGGGACAGGGTCACATAATGAGCAGTTCTTC.

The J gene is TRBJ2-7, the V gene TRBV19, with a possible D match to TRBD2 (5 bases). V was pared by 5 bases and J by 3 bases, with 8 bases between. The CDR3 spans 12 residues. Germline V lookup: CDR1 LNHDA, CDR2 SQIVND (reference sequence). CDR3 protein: CASSGGSYEQYF. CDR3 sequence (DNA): TGTGCCAGTAGTGGAGGCAGCTACGAGCAGTACTTC.

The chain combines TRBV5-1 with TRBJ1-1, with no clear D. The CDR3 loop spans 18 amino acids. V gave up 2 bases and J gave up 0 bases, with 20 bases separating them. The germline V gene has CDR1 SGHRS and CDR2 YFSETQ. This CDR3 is CASSFGSIMRHMNTEAFF. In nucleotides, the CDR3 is TGCGCCAGCAGCTTTGGGTCCATTATGCGGCACATGAACACTGAAGCTTTCTTT.

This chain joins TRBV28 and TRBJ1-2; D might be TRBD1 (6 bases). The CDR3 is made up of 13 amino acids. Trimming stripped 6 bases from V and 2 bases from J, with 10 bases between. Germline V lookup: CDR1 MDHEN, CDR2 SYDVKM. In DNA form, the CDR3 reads TGTGCCAGCAGCTCCACAGGGAACTATGGCTACACCTTC. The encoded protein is CASSSTGNYGYTF.

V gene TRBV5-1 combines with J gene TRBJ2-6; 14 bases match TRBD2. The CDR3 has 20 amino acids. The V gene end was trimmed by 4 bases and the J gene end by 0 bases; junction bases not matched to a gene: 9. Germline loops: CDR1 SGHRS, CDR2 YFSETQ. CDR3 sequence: CASSRGLAGGVTSGANVLTF. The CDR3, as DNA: TGCGCCAGCAGCCGAGGACTAGCGGGGGGAGTAACCTCTGGGGCCAACGTCCTGACTTTC.

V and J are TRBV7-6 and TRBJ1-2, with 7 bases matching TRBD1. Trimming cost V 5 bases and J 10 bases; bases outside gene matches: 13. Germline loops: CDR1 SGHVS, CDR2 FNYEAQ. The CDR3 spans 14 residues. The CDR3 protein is CASSGWGQTHDYTF. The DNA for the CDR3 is TGTGCCAGCAGCGGCTGGGGACAGACACACGACTACACCTTC.